The 15 T cell receptor beta chains reported below all come from one sample, sequenced in a study of shared clonotypes between healthy human individuals. The naive CD8 population came from CD45RO-negative cells selected for CCR7, without terminally differentiated effector memory CD45RA+ cells. Sequencing was performed with immunoSEQ multiplex PCR; in TCRdb, only in-frame clones are kept and a portion is missing. This table holds about 600,000 clones, roughly 96% found once. Sample: naive CD8+ T cells sorted from blood. The origin of the receptors is a woman in her 30s in good health.

The chain combines TRBV6-1 with TRBJ2-1, with unresolved D. This CDR3 has 13 amino acids. The V gene's germline CDR1 is MNHNS and CDR2 SASEGT. V lost 3 bases, J lost 10 bases, and 13 bases lay in between. CDR3 sequence: CASSEVKGWEQFF. The DNA for the CDR3 is TGTGCCAGCAGTGAGGTGAAGGGATGGGAGCAGTTCTTC.

This clone was picked up one time. V is TRBV5-1 and J is TRBJ2-2, with TRBD1 identical over 8 bases. The CDR3 is made up of 18 amino acids. V shed 7 bases and J 4 bases; nucleotides not matched to a gene: 18. The V gene's germline CDR1 is SGHRS and CDR2 YFSETQ. The CDR3 DNA sequence: TGCGCCAGCGCCTCCGTCCCAGGGACAGGCATGTCCACCGGGGAGCTGTTTTTT. Protein sequence: CASASVPGTGMSTGELFF.

The rearrangement links TRBV5-4 to TRBJ2-7, with D hard to call. Germline lookup yields CDR1 SGHNT and CDR2 YYREEE (reference sequence). V lost 3 bases to trimming and J lost 7 bases, with 11 bases between them. CDR3 length equals 12 residues. CDR3 coding DNA: TGTGCCAGCAGCTCGGTACCTGGAGAGCAGTACTTC. It codes for CASSSVPGEQYF.

The J gene is TRBJ2-7, the V gene TRBV7-9; D not certain. The CDR3 contains 15 residues. Looked up from germline, CDR1 is SEHNR and CDR2 is FQNEAQ (reference sequence). V lost 5 bases, J lost 5 bases, and 19 bases lay in between. The CDR3 sequence is CASSTSRQLRHEQYF. The CDR3 DNA follows: TGTGCCAGCAGCACAAGTCGGCAGCTTAGGCACGAGCAGTACTTC.

CDR3 in amino acids: CASSFRSLGNEQFF. As DNA, the CDR3 is TGTGCCAGCAGTTTTCGGTCCCTGGGGAATGAGCAGTTCTTC. This chain links TRBV28 with TRBJ2-1; D remains unclear. CDR3 length equals 14 residues. V lost 3 bases, J lost 7 bases, and 13 bases lay in between. Germline CDR1 and CDR2: MDHEN and SYDVKM. Together with reference TRBV28 and TRBJ2-1, the CDR3 gives the full variable domain: DVKVTQSSRYLVKRTGEKVFLECVQDMDHENMFWYRQDPGLGLRLIYFSYDVKMKEKGDIPEGYSVSREKKERFSLILESASTNQTSMYLCASSFRSLGNEQFFGPGTRLTVL.

J is TRBJ2-7 and V is TRBV5-1; D is ambiguous. The CDR3 consists of 14 residues. CDR1 is SGHRS, CDR2 YFSETQ, per germline. V was trimmed by 3 bases and J by 1 base, leaving 11 bases between them. CDR3 bases: TGCGCCAGCAGCTCTCTGGACGGATCCTACGAGCAGTACTTC. It specifies CASSSLDGSYEQYF.

V is TRBV29-1 and J is TRBJ1-2; the match to TRBD1 covers 7 bases. The germline CDR1 and CDR2 sequences are SQVTM and ANQGSEA. Unmatched junction bases numbered 12, after V lost 7 bases and J lost 7 bases. CDR3 size: 13 residues. This CDR3 is CSGLDRATGGYTF. The CDR3 nucleotides are TGCAGCGGGCTAGACAGGGCCACGGGTGGCTACACCTTC.

The chain employs TRBV6-5 and TRBJ1-1; D remains unclear. Per the germline V gene, CDR1 is MNHEY and CDR2 is SVGAGI. CDR3 size: 14 residues. Between the trimmed V and J ends, which lost 2 bases and 4 bases, there was a span of 11 bases. The CDR3 region has the DNA TGTGCCAGCAGTTACGTGGAGGGCGGCACTGAAGCTTTCTTT. Residues: CASSYVEGGTEAFF.

The chain combines TRBV7-2 with TRBJ1-1, with 7 bases matching TRBD1. The CDR3 sequence is 17 residues long. Germline assignment: CDR1 SGHTA and CDR2 FQGNSA. Germline trimming cut 1 base from V and 6 bases from J; bases unmatched to any gene: 14. CDR3 DNA: TGTGCCAGCAGCTTAGAATGGATAGGACAGGAGGGTTCTGAAGCTTTCTTT. Protein sequence: CASSLEWIGQEGSEAFF.

The chain recombines TRBV9 with TRBJ2-1; 10 positions agree with TRBD2. CDR3 size: 16 residues. J lost 6 bases, V lost 2 bases, and 8 bases had no gene match. Germline CDR1 reads SGDLS; CDR2 reads YYNGEE. The CDR3 coding sequence is TGTGCCAGCAGCGTTGCCGGGACTAGCGTAAGCAATGAGCAGTTCTTC. The encoded protein is CASSVAGTSVSNEQFF.

This clone was seen once. The chain joins TRBV10-2 to TRBJ2-3; unclear D gene. From germline, CDR1 is WSHSY and CDR2 SAAADI. V was shortened by 10 bases and J by 2 bases, with 13 bases between the two germline ends. The CDR3 spans 13 residues. CDR3 amino acids: CATSPDFTDTQYF. The CDR3 DNA reads as TGCGCCACCTCTCCCGATTTCACAGATACGCAGTATTTT.

The chain joins TRBV5-4 to TRBJ2-7, with TRBD2 matching 8 bases. Germline V gene sequence: CDR1 SGHNT, CDR2 YYREEE (reference sequence). The CDR3 is 13 residues long. The junction had 5 bases not matched to a gene; V was cut back by 4 bases and J by 5 bases. The CDR3 bases are TGTGCCAGCAGCCCTAAGCGGGGGAACGAGCAGTACTTC. It is translated as CASSPKRGNEQYF.

This clone came up once. The gene calls are TRBV6-1 and TRBJ2-2; D is uncertain. This CDR3 is 11 amino acids long. V shed 3 bases and J shed 8 bases, with 4 bases lying between them. Germline CDR1 reads MNHNS; CDR2 reads SASEGT. CDR3 nucleotide sequence: TGTGCCAGCAGTGAGGTGGGGGAGCTGTTTTTT. It codes for CASSEVGELFF.

The V gene is TRBV27, the J gene TRBJ1-5; D is undetermined. V was trimmed by 6 bases and J by 2 bases, leaving 11 bases between them. There are 14 residues in the CDR3. The germline V gene encodes CDR1 MNHEY and CDR2 SMNVEV (reference sequence). This CDR3 is CASRSGVGNQPQHF. The CDR3 nucleotides are TGTGCCAGCAGGTCGGGTGTAGGCAATCAGCCCCAGCATTTT.

The rearrangement joins TRBV5-6 to TRBJ1-2; 10 nucleotides agree with TRBD1. Germline V CDR1 and CDR2: SGHDT, YYEEEE. J was trimmed by 8 bases and V by 3 bases; bases with no gene match: 1. CDR3 length: 12 amino acids. The CDR3 reads CASSWGQGGYTF. The CDR3 DNA follows: TGTGCCAGCAGCTGGGGACAGGGGGGCTACACCTTC.